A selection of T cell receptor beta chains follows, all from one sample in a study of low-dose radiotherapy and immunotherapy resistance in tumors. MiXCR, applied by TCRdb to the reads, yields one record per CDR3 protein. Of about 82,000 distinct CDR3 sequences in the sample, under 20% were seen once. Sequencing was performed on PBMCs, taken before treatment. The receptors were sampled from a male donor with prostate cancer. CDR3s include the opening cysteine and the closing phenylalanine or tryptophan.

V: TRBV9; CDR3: CASSVGLVDEQYF
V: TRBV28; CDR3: CASSPRGRAEGDEQFF
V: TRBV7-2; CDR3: CASSPEQYSTDTQYF
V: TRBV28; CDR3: CASSPLLANYNEQFF
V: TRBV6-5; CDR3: CASSYSGANTEAFF
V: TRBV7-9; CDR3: CASHLRGQDFF
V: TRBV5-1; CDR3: CASSLDSDSSTRGGYTF
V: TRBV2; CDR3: CASSPRFPTNSPLHF
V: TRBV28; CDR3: CASSHPSGTESSNQPQHF
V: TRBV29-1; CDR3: CSVGLRGGGYTF
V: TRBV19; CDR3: CPSSLNAGAPDTQYF
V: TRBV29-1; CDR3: CSVTPTEETQYF
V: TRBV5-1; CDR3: CASSHGLDSYNEQFF
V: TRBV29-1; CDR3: CSVEGTATEAFF
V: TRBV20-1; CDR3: CSAGTRRGNEQFF
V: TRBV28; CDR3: CASSLRGYVAFF
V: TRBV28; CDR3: CASSLLGRGGTEAFF
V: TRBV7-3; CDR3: CASSLLAASTDTQYF
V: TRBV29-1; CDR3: CSVRETGGTYGYTF
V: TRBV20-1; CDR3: CSARTSGIGGSYNEQFF
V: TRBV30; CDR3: CAWSVRPGLAGEREQFF
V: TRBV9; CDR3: CASSGWASQNTGELFF
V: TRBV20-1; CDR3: CSAILEAESGYQDQPQHF
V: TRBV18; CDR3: CASSPESRGPAGELFF
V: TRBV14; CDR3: CASSRTGENQPQHF
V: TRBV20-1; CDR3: CSATPGTAYEQYF
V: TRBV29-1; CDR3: CSVHTGGANTGELFF
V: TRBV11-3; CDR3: CASSRGLFNTGELFF
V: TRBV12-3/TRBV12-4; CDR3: CASRSQGNTEAFF
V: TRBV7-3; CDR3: CASSANQGTAQHF
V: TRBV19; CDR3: CASSITGASGGGKTQYF
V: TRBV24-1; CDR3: CATSAGAYGYTF
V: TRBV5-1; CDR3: CASSQDMTQETQYF
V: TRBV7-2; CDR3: CASSVGTGGYSPLHF
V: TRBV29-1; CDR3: CSVIPGHMNTEAFF
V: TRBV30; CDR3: CAWSVQSGNTIYF
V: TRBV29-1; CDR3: CSVGLTSGTETQYF
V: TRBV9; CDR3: CASSVGGITRELFF
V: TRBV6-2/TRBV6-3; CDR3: CASSLRTSGGAYEQYF
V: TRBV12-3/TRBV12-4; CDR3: CASSQARAMNTEAFF